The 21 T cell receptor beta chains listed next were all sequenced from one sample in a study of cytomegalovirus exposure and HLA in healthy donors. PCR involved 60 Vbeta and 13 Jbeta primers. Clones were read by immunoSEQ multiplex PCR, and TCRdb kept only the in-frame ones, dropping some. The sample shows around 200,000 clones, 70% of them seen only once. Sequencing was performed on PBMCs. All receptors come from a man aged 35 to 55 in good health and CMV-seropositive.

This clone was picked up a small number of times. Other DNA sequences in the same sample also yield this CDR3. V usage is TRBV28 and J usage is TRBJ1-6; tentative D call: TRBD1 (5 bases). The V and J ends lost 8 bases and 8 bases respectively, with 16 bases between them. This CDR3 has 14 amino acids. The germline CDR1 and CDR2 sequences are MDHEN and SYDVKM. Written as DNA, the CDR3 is TGTGCCAGCCGAAGACAGTTTGGCGATTCACCCCTCCACTTT. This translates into CASRRQFGDSPLHF.

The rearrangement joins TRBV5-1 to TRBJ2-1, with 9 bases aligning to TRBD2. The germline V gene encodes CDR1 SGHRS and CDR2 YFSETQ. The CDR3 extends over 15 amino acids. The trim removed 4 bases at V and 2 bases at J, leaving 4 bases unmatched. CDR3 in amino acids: CASSRSSGAYNEQFF. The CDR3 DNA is TGCGCCAGCAGCAGGTCTAGCGGGGCCTACAATGAGCAGTTCTTC.

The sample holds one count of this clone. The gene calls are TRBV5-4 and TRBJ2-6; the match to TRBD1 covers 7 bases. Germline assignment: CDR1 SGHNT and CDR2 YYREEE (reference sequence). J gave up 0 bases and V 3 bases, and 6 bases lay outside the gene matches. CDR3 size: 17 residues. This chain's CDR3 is CASSYPGQPSGANVLTF. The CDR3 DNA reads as TGTGCCAGCAGCTATCCGGGACAGCCCTCTGGGGCCAACGTCCTGACTTTC.

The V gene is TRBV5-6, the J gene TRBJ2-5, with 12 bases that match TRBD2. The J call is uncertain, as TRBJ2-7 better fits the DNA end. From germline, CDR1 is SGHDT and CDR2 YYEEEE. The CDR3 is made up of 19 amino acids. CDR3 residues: CASSNRGSLAGGLAYEQYF. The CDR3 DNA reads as TGTGCCAGCAGCAACCGAGGAAGTCTAGCGGGGGGGCTGGCCTACGAGCAGTACTTC.

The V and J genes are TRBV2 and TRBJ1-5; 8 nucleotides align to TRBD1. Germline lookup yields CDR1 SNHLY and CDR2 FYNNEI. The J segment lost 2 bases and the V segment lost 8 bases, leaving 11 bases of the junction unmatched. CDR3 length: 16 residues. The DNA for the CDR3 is TGTGCCAGCGGCGGACAGGGAGGGGGAGGCAATCAGCCCCAGCATTTT. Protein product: CASGGQGGGGNQPQHF.

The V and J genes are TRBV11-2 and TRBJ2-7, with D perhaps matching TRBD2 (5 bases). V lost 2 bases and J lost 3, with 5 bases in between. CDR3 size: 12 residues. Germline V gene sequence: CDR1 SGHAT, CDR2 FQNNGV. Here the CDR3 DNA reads TGTGCCAGCAGCTTAAGCGGCTACGAGCAGTACTTC. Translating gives CASSLSGYEQYF.

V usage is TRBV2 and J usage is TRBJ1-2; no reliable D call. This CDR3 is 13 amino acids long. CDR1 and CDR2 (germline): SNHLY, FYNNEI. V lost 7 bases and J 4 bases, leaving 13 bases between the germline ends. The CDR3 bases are TGTGCCAGCACCCCGTTACTGAGCTATGGCTACACCTTC. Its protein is CASTPLLSYGYTF.

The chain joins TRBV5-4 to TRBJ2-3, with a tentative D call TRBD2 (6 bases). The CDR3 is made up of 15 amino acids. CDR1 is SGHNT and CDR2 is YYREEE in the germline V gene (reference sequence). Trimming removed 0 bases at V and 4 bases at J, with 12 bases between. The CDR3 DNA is TGTGCCAGCAGCTTGGGTGGGGGGAGCGCAGATACGCAGTATTTT. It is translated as CASSLGGGSADTQYF.

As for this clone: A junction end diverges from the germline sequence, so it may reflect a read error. CDR3 DNA sequence: TGTGCCAGCAGCCTAGCGGGGGGTTACCAAGAGACCCAGTACTTC. Amino acid sequence: CASSLAGGYQETQYF. This chain links TRBV7-8 with TRBJ2-7, with 11 positions matching TRBD2. The J call is uncertain, as TRBJ2-5 better fits the DNA end. Germline V lookup: CDR1 SGHVS, CDR2 FQNEAQ. This CDR3 contains 15 residues.

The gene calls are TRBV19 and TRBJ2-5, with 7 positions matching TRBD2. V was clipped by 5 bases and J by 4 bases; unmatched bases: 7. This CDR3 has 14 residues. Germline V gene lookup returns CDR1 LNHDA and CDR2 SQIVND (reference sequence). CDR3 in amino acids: CASSRGGTGETQYF. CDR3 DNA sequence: TGTGCCAGTAGTCGCGGGGGAACTGGAGAGACCCAGTACTTC.

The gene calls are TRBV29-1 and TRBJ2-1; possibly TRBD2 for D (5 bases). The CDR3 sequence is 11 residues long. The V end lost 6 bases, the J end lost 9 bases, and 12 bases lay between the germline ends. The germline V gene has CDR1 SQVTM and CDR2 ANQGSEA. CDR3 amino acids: CSVRGQTEQFF. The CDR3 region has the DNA TGCAGCGTCCGGGGTCAAACTGAGCAGTTCTTC.

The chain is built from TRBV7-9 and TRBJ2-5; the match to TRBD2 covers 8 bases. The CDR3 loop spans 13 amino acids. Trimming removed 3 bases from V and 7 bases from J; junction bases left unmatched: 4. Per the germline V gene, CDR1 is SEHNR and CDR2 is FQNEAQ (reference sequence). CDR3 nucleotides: TGTGCCAGCAGCTTGACTAGCGAAGGGACCCAGTACTTC. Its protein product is CASSLTSEGTQYF. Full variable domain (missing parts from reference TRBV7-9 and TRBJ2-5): DTGVSQNPRHKITKRGQNVTFRCDPISEHNRLYWYRQTLGQGPEFLTYFQNEAQLEKSRLLSDRFSAERPKGSFSTLEIQRTEQGDSAMYLCASSLTSEGTQYFGPGTRLLVL.

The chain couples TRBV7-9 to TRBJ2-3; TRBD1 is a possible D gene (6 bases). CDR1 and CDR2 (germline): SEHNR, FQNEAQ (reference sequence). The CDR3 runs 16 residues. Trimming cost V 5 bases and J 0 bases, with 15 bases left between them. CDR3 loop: CASSPRKGESTDTQYF. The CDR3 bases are TGTGCCAGCAGCCCTCGCAAGGGGGAGAGCACAGATACGCAGTATTTT. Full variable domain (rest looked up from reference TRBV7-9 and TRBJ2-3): DTGVSQNPRHKITKRGQNVTFRCDPISEHNRLYWYRQTLGQGPEFLTYFQNEAQLEKSRLLSDRFSAERPKGSFSTLEIQRTEQGDSAMYLCASSPRKGESTDTQYFGPGTRLTVL.

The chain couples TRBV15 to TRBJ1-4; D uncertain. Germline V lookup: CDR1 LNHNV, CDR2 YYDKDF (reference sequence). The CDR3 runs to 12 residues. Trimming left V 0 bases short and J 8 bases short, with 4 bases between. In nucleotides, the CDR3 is TGTGCCACCAGCAGAGATAGCGAAAAACTGTTTTTT. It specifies CATSRDSEKLFF.

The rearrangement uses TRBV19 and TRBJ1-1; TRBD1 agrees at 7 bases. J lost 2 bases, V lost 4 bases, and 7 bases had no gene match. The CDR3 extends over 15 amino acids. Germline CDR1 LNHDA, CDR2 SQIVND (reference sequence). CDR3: CASSTGTDINTEAFF. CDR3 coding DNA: TGTGCCAGTAGTACTGGGACAGACATCAACACTGAAGCTTTCTTT. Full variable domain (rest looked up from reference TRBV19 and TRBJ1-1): DGGITQSPKYLFRKEGQNVTLSCEQNLNHDAMYWYRQDPGQGLRLIYYSQIVNDFQKGDIAEGYSVSREKKESFPLTVTSAQKNPTAFYLCASSTGTDINTEAFFGQGTRLTVV.

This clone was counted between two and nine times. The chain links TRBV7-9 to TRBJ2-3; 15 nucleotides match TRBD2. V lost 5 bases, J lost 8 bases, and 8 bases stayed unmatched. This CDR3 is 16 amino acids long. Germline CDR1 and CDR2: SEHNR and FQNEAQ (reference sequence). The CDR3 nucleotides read TGTGCCAGCAGCCCTCGTGGGACTAGCGGGGGGAGTACGCAGTATTTT. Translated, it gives CASSPRGTSGGSTQYF.

The CDR3 sequence: CASSPREERTYEQYF. CDR3 bases: TGTGCCAGCTCACCTCGAGAGGAACGAACCTACGAGCAGTACTTC. V usage is TRBV18 and J usage is TRBJ2-7, with D uncertain. CDR3 length: 15 amino acids. The germline CDR1 and CDR2 sequences are KGHSH and LQKENI. V was shortened by 3 bases and J by 2 bases, with 14 bases between the two germline ends.

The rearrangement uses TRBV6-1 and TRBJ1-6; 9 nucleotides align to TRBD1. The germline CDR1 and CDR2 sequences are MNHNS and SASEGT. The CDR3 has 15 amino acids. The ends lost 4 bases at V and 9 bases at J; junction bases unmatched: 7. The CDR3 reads CASSVRQGESSPLHF. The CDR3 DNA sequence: TGTGCCAGCAGTGTACGACAGGGGGAGAGTTCACCCCTCCACTTT.

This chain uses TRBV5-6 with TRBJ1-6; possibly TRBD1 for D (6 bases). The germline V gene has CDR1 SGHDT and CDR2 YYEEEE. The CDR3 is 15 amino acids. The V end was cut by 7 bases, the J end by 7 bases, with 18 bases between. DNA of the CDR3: TGTGCCAGCCGCAGACTGGACAGCGGAAATTCACCCCTCCACTTT. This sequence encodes CASRRLDSGNSPLHF.

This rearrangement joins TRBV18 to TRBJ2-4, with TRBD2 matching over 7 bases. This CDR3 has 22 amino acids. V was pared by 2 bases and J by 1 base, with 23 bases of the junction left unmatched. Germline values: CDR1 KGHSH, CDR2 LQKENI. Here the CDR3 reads CASSPRWGGGAEGFYAKNIQYF. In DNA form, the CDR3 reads TGTGCCAGCTCACCAAGGTGGGGGGGAGGGGCAGAAGGATTCTATGCCAAAAACATTCAGTACTTC.

DNA for the CDR3: TGTGCCAGCAGTTACTCGCCGGTGTACGAGCAGTACTTC. This gives the protein CASSYSPVYEQYF. The rearrangement joins TRBV6-5 to TRBJ2-7; D gene unclear. Trimming cost V 0 bases and J 4 bases, with 7 bases left between them. Per germline, CDR1 MNHEY and CDR2 SVGAGI. CDR3 length equals 13 residues.